The 8 T cell receptor beta chains below were found in one sample sequenced in a study of blood T cell repertoires in COVID-19. Repertoires were generated with immunoSEQ multiplex PCR, while TCRdb's copy carries only in-frame clones and drops some. Of 300,000 to 350,000 clones in the sample, roughly 89% are singletons; the top ten hold around 9.9%. The sample taken for sequencing was peripheral blood. The receptors were sampled from a man aged 30-40 years with COVID-19, enrolled during active disease.

The chain employs TRBV2 and TRBJ2-7; tentative D call: TRBD2 (6 bases). Germline V gene lookup returns CDR1 SNHLY and CDR2 FYNNEI. The CDR3 is 14 amino acids. V dropped 4 bases and J dropped 7 bases, with 17 bases sitting between them. Here the CDR3 DNA reads TGTGCCAGCAGTGGAAGTGCACGAGGAGGGGAGCAGTACTTC. Amino acid sequence: CASSGSARGGEQYF. Supplemented by reference TRBV2 and TRBJ2-7, the full variable domain reads EPEVTQTPSHQVTQMGQEVILRCVPISNHLYFYWYRQILGQKVEFLVSFYNNEISEKSEIFDDQFSVERPDGSNFTLKIRSTKLEDSAMYFCASSGSARGGEQYFGPGTRLTVT.

As regards this clone: The same CDR3 also results from other DNA sequences found in this sample. J is TRBJ1-2 and V is TRBV6-5, with unresolved D. Deletions cut 2 bases from V and 2 bases from J, with 6 bases between. The CDR3 has 13 residues. Germline loops: CDR1 MNHEY, CDR2 SVGAGI. CDR3 coding DNA: TGTGCCAGCAGTTACGGGAGGAACTATGGCTACACCTTC. Translation gives CASSYGRNYGYTF.

The rearrangement links TRBV4-3 to TRBJ1-6; 9 nucleotides align to TRBD1. The CDR3 is made up of 13 amino acids. The V gene's germline CDR1 is LGHNA and CDR2 YSLEER. The trim removed 6 bases at V and 10 bases at J, leaving 4 bases unmatched. The CDR3 DNA is TGCGCCAGCAGTAGGGACAGGGACTCACCCCTCCACTTT. Protein product: CASSRDRDSPLHF.

V and J are TRBV28 and TRBJ1-4; 9 bases fit TRBD1. This CDR3 comprises 15 residues. The trim removed 5 bases at V and 4 bases at J, leaving 5 bases unmatched. Germline CDR1 is MDHEN and CDR2 is SYDVKM. CDR3 DNA: TGTGCCAGCAGTCCCCCGGGACAGGGTAATGAAAAACTGTTTTTT. Translation: CASSPPGQGNEKLFF.

The gene calls are TRBV11-3 and TRBJ2-7; the match to TRBD1 covers 8 bases. CDR1 SGHNT and CDR2 YENEEA come from the germline V gene. The CDR3 length is 14 residues. Unmatched junction bases numbered 7, after V lost 4 bases and J lost 5 bases. The CDR3 loop reads CASSSRTGYHEQYF. The CDR3 DNA reads TGTGCCAGCAGCTCAAGGACAGGGTACCACGAGCAGTACTTC.

The V call is TRBV11-1, the J call TRBJ2-5, with a weak D call TRBD1 (5 bases). This CDR3 region has 15 residues. Germline V gives CDR1 SGHAT, CDR2 FQDESV (reference sequence). V was trimmed by 7 bases and J by 6 bases, leaving 21 bases between them. Here the CDR3 DNA reads TGTGCCAGCAACCCTTTAGGGGAAGTTAGGAAGACCCAGTACTTC. Translated, it gives CASNPLGEVRKTQYF.

This rearrangement joins TRBV28 to TRBJ2-7, with D possibly TRBD2 on 5 matching bases. Germline V lookup: CDR1 MDHEN, CDR2 SYDVKM. The CDR3 has 15 residues. The V gene lost 4 bases and the J gene lost 4 bases, with 17 bases spanning the gap. The DNA of the CDR3 is TGTGCCAGCAGTTCCCCTTCAGGAGGAAGGTACGAGCAGTACTTC. This translates into CASSSPSGGRYEQYF. Full variable domain (outside the CDR3, taken from reference TRBV28 and TRBJ2-7): DVKVTQSSRYLVKRTGEKVFLECVQDMDHENMFWYRQDPGLGLRLIYFSYDVKMKEKGDIPEGYSVSREKKERFSLILESASTNQTSMYLCASSSPSGGRYEQYFGPGTRLTVT.

This chain connects TRBV5-4 to TRBJ1-1; 7 positions agree with TRBD1. The CDR3 has 13 residues. Per germline, CDR1 SGHNT and CDR2 YYREEE (reference sequence). V lost 2 bases, J lost 4 bases, and 2 bases stayed unmatched. The chain's CDR3 is CASSLWTGTEAFF. The CDR3 DNA reads TGTGCCAGCAGCTTATGGACAGGCACTGAAGCTTTCTTT.